This T cell receptor beta chain was retrieved from a study of T cell responses to AZD1222 COVID-19 vaccine. Sequencing was performed with immunoSEQ multiplex PCR; in TCRdb, only in-frame clones are kept and a portion is missing. Of tens of thousands of clones in the sample, around 89% were seen once. Notes on this clone: Its cognate antigen is unknown.

Study-wide findings and caveats: Donors were largely white British and mainly female; clonal diversity was possibly underestimated.

This specimen consisted of peripheral blood, obtained 28 days after the second AZD1222 dose. The receptor's source is an adult who received the AZD1222 COVID-19 vaccine.

CDR3 nucleotide sequence: TGTGCCAGCAGACCAATTCTAGCGAAGTACAATGAGCAGTTCTTC. Translating it yields CASRPILAKYNEQFF. V and J are TRBV6-5 and TRBJ2-1, with a tentative D call TRBD2 (6 bases). CDR3 size: 15 residues. In germline, CDR1 is MNHEY, CDR2 SVGAGI. The V gene lost 6 bases and the J gene lost 4 bases, with 16 bases spanning the gap.